The 24 T cell receptor beta chains given below trace back to one sample, sequenced in a study of T cells after yellow fever vaccination. TCRdb passed the 5' RACE reads through MiXCR, listing each CDR3 protein once. This table has almost 30,000 distinct CDR3 sequences, around 4.6% appearing once. Sequences were derived from CD8+ T cells sorted from PBMCs, sampled 10 days after the yellow fever booster vaccination. The receptors were gathered from a young man who received the YFV17D yellow fever vaccine.

This clonotype came up many times. Here the CDR3 reads CASSNDRDENQPQHF. As DNA, the CDR3 is TGTGCCAGCAGTAACGACAGGGACGAAAATCAGCCCCAGCATTTT. The genes are TRBV2 and TRBJ1-5, with TRBD1 matching over 7 bases. The V gene end was trimmed by 5 bases and the J gene end by 4 bases; junction bases not matched to a gene: 8. Germline assignment: CDR1 SNHLY and CDR2 FYNNEI. The CDR3 length is 15 residues.

This clonotype occurred many times. The gene calls are TRBV5-1 and TRBJ2-7, with D possibly matching TRBD1 (5 bases). V shed 5 bases and J shed 0 bases, with 9 bases lying between them. CDR1 is SGHRS, CDR2 YFSETQ, per germline. The CDR3 extends over 13 amino acids. The CDR3 loop reads CASSTDTSYEQYF. The CDR3 DNA reads as TGCGCCAGCAGTACGGACACCTCCTACGAGCAGTACTTC.

This clonotype was seen repeatedly, ten times or more. The J gene is TRBJ2-7, the V gene TRBV20-1; D is possibly TRBD2 (6 bases). V shed 6 bases and J shed 2 bases, with 17 bases lying between them. The CDR3 has 14 amino acids. Germline values: CDR1 DFQATT, CDR2 SNEGSKA (reference sequence). The CDR3 protein is CSAEARTTTYEQYF. The CDR3 DNA reads as TGCAGTGCGGAGGCAAGGACTACTACCTACGAGCAGTACTTC.

Turning to this clonotype: A much larger clone lies a single base off, so this may be a read error. The chain uses TRBV5-1 and TRBJ2-2; TRBD1 or TRBD2 may be the D gene (5 bases each). The CDR3 contains 14 residues. Germline assignment: CDR1 SGHRS and CDR2 YFSETQ. This chain's CDR3 is CASNPGTHTRELFF. In DNA form, the CDR3 reads TGCGCCAGCAACCCCGGGACGCACACCCGGGAGCTGTTTTTT.

This clonotype was seen repeatedly, ten times or more. The gene calls are TRBV6-5 and TRBJ2-5; D not resolved. The CDR3 runs 15 residues. Germline values: CDR1 MNHEY, CDR2 SVGAGI. The V gene lost 0 bases and the J gene lost 2 bases, with 10 bases spanning the gap. The CDR3 bases are TGTGCCAGCAGTTACTCGACCGATGAACAAGAGACCCAGTACTTC. This translates into CASSYSTDEQETQYF.

This clonotype has a count of ten or more. The chain links TRBV5-4 to TRBJ2-7, with D tentatively TRBD2 (6 bases). This CDR3 is 13 amino acids long. From germline, CDR1 is SGHNT and CDR2 YYREEE (reference sequence). V lost 5 bases, J lost 7 bases, and 16 bases lay in between. In DNA, the CDR3 is TGTGCCAGCAGATCGGCATACCGGGGGGAGCAGTACTTC. Translated: CASRSAYRGEQYF.

The table lists this clonotype with many counts. The CDR3 DNA sequence: TGTGCCAGCAGTCCTCCCAGCGGGAGGGCCACCTACAATGAGCAGTTCTTC. Translation gives CASSPPSGRATYNEQFF. This chain connects TRBV28 to TRBJ2-1, with 10 positions matching TRBD2. CDR3 length: 17 amino acids. Germline trimming cut 5 bases from V and 2 bases from J; bases unmatched to any gene: 9. CDR1 MDHEN and CDR2 SYDVKM come from the germline V gene.

This clonotype came up many times. The chain has TRBV3-1 and TRBJ2-1, with 7 bases aligning to TRBD2. This CDR3 has 15 amino acids. Losses at the gene ends were 6 bases for V and 1 base for J; bases not matched to a gene: 6. Germline CDR1 and CDR2: LGHDT and YNNKEL (reference sequence). CDR3 nucleotide sequence: TGTGCCAGCAGTCCAAGCGGGGAATCCTACAATGAGCAGTTCTTC. It encodes CASSPSGESYNEQFF.

The table lists this clonotype with many counts. This sequence joins TRBV5-4 and TRBJ1-4, with 11 positions matching TRBD1. V shed 4 bases, J shed 7 bases, and the junction held 3 bases outside the gene matches. This CDR3 comprises 14 residues. CDR1 and CDR2 (germline): SGHNT, YYREEE (reference sequence). This chain's CDR3 is CASSIGTGGEKLFF. CDR3 nucleotides: TGTGCCAGCAGCATCGGGACAGGGGGTGAAAAACTGTTTTTT.

Details on this clonotype: This may be a read error, as it is one base from a much larger clone. CDR3 sequence (DNA): TGTGCCAGCAGCTTAGAAGGGACTAGCGGGAGTTTCGATACGCAGTATTTT. Amino acids: CASSLEGTSGSFDTQYF. The gene calls are TRBV7-6 and TRBJ2-3; 14 bases fit TRBD2. CDR1 and CDR2 (germline): SGHVS, FNYEAQ. The CDR3 sequence is 17 residues long. Unmatched junction bases numbered 6, after V lost 1 base and J lost 6 bases.

This clonotype was recorded at least ten times. This CDR3 reads CASSSHALSSYNEQFF. CDR3 DNA sequence: TGTGCCAGCAGTTCCCACGCCCTGAGCTCCTACAATGAGCAGTTCTTC. The chain employs TRBV12-3 or TRBV12-4 and TRBJ2-1; no definite D call. This CDR3 comprises 16 residues. Trimming stripped 4 bases from V and 0 bases from J, with 13 bases between.

Ten or more counts support this clonotype. This rearrangement joins TRBV12-3 or TRBV12-4 to TRBJ1-1; 7 positions agree with TRBD1. The CDR3 consists of 17 residues. V lost 4 bases to trimming and J lost 1 base; unmatched junction nucleotides: 12. Here the CDR3 DNA reads TGTGCCAGCAGTTCTTATCATGCGGGACAGTCGAACACTGAAGCTTTCTTT. Encoded protein: CASSSYHAGQSNTEAFF.

This clonotype has a count of ten or more. CDR3 residues: CASSYWTGVGSLNEQYF. The CDR3 nucleotides read TGTGCCAGCAGTTACTGGACGGGAGTGGGGAGTTTGAACGAGCAGTACTTC. The chain is built from TRBV6-2 or TRBV6-3 and TRBJ2-7; tentative D call: TRBD2 (6 bases). There are 17 residues in the CDR3. Trimming shortened V by 1 base and J by 5 bases, and 21 bases separated the two germline ends. CDR1 and CDR2 (germline): MNHEY, SVGEGT.

The chain couples TRBV3-1 to TRBJ2-3; 11 bases are shared with TRBD2. The length of the CDR3 is 15 residues. The V and J ends lost 11 bases and 1 base, in that order; junction bases with no gene match: 8. Germline CDR1 is LGHDT and CDR2 is YNNKEL (reference sequence). The CDR3: CACCQGLAGTDTQYF. CDR3 bases: TGTGCCTGCTGCCAGGGACTAGCGGGCACAGATACGCAGTATTTT.

The chain links TRBV24-1 to TRBJ2-1, with 7 bases identical to TRBD2. This CDR3 is 13 amino acids long. The germline V gene encodes CDR1 KGHDR and CDR2 SFDVKD. Losses at the gene ends were 9 bases for V and 4 bases for J; bases not matched to a gene: 5. Here the CDR3 reads CATAGEGYNEQFF. The CDR3 coding sequence is TGTGCCACCGCGGGAGAGGGTTACAATGAGCAGTTCTTC.

This clonotype was recorded many times. The V call is TRBV5-5, the J call TRBJ1-2, with a tentative D call TRBD1 (5 bases). The CDR3 runs to 14 residues. Trimming removed 4 bases from V and 2 bases from J, with 12 bases in between. The germline V gene encodes CDR1 SGHKS and CDR2 YYEKEE (reference sequence). DNA of the CDR3: TGTGCCAGCAGCGGGGCCAGAGACAACTATGGCTACACCTTC. It translates to CASSGARDNYGYTF.

This clonotype was detected many times. This chain links TRBV27 with TRBJ2-3; TRBD2 aligns across 7 bases. Germline CDR1 is MNHEY and CDR2 is SMNVEV (reference sequence). This CDR3 region has 16 residues. V trimming: 6 bases; J trimming: 4 bases; junction bases outside the gene matches: 13. Here the CDR3 DNA reads TGTGCCAGCAGCCAGTACCCGGGGGGACTTCCAGATACGCAGTATTTT. Residues: CASSQYPGGLPDTQYF.

The sample holds many counts of this clonotype. This chain joins TRBV28 and TRBJ2-5, with 7 bases matching TRBD2. Per germline, CDR1 MDHEN and CDR2 SYDVKM. V lost 3 bases, J lost 5 bases, and 3 bases stayed unmatched. This CDR3 is built from 13 residues. The CDR3 DNA reads as TGTGCCAGCAGTTTCCTAGCGGATGAGACCCAGTACTTC. Residues: CASSFLADETQYF.

This clonotype was counted at least ten times. V usage is TRBV11-2 and J usage is TRBJ2-1; D not resolved. V lost 10 bases and J lost 6, with 16 bases in between. The CDR3 extends over 13 amino acids. Germline CDR1 is SGHAT and CDR2 is FQNNGV. CDR3 sequence (DNA): TGTGCCACCCCTTCGGGTAGCCCCAATGAGCAGTTCTTC. It translates to CATPSGSPNEQFF.

This clonotype was picked up many times. V is TRBV21-1 and J is TRBJ2-2; TRBD2 is taken as the D call from the table, unchecked against the DNA. TRBV21-1 is tagged as a pseudogene. The CDR3 consists of 16 residues. The CDR3 spells CASSKGAGGGTGELFF. In DNA, the CDR3 is TGTGCCAGCAGCAAAGGTGCGGGAGGTGGCACCGGGGAGCTGTTTTTT.

At least ten counts were recorded for this clonotype. V and J are TRBV10-1 and TRBJ2-2, with 9 positions matching TRBD1. The trim removed 7 bases at V and 4 bases at J, leaving 10 bases unmatched. Germline assignment: CDR1 WNHNN and CDR2 SYGVQD (reference sequence). This CDR3 comprises 16 residues. CDR3 bases: TGCGCCAGCACCCTAGTCGGGACAGGGATCACCGGGGAGCTGTTTTTT. This sequence encodes CASTLVGTGITGELFF.

This chain joins TRBV30 and TRBJ2-7; D gene ambiguous. Trimming took 8 bases from V and 0 from J, leaving 14 bases between them. Germline CDR1 reads GTSNPN; CDR2 reads SVGIG (reference sequence). The length of the CDR3 is 13 residues. The CDR3, as DNA: TGTGCCGGATTGCAGGTCCCCTCCTACGAGCAGTACTTC. This gives the protein CAGLQVPSYEQYF.

This clonotype came up many times. This chain uses TRBV27 with TRBJ2-7; 8 bases are a match to TRBD1. Germline V lookup: CDR1 MNHEY, CDR2 SMNVEV (reference sequence). V shed 2 bases, J shed 0 bases, and the junction held 3 bases outside the gene matches. The CDR3 is made up of 15 amino acids. The CDR3 loop is CASSLGQGGSYEQYF. In DNA, the CDR3 is TGTGCCAGCAGTTTAGGACAGGGTGGCTCCTACGAGCAGTACTTC.

This clonotype was detected many times. V is TRBV29-1 and J is TRBJ2-7; maybe TRBD1 (6 bases). The CDR3 length is 14 residues. V lost 1 base, J lost 1 base, and 11 bases lay in between. CDR1 SQVTM and CDR2 ANQGSEA come from the germline V gene. CDR3 region: CSVEGVTGSYEQYF. CDR3 sequence (DNA): TGCAGCGTTGAAGGGGTGACAGGATCCTACGAGCAGTACTTC.